The 12 T cell receptor beta chains presented below share a single source sample, sequenced in a study of cytomegalovirus exposure and HLA in healthy donors. The PCR contained 60 Vbeta and 13 Jbeta primers. Profiled with immunoSEQ multiplex PCR; TCRdb holds only in-frame clones, not every one. Of 150,000 to 200,000 clones in the sample, roughly 73% were seen once. The sample comprised PBMCs. The receptors were sampled from a man aged 18 to 29 in good health and CMV-seropositive.

This clone was counted between two and nine times. This rearrangement joins TRBV7-3 to TRBJ2-2; 9 bases are a match to TRBD1. CDR3 length: 13 residues. The germline V gene has CDR1 SGHTA and CDR2 FQGTGA. V was clipped by 5 bases and J by 7 bases; unmatched bases: 2. CDR3 residues: CASSPTGGGELFF. CDR3 in DNA: TGTGCCAGCAGCCCGACAGGGGGCGGGGAGCTGTTTTTT.

The chain combines TRBV27 with TRBJ1-2; unclear D gene. Germline-derived CDR1 and CDR2 are MNHEY and SMNVEV (reference sequence). V gave up 3 bases and J gave up 8 bases, with 19 bases separating them. CDR3 size: 15 residues. Here the CDR3 reads CASSLVGPRGRGYTF. In DNA form, the CDR3 reads TGTGCCAGCAGTTTGGTCGGGCCCCGGGGTCGCGGCTACACCTTC.

This rearrangement joins TRBV5-8 to TRBJ2-2; possibly TRBD1 for D (6 bases). The CDR3 has 15 residues. V shed 4 bases and J shed 0 bases, with 10 bases lying between them. CDR1 and CDR2 (germline): SGHTS, YDEGEE. Here the CDR3 DNA reads TGTGCCAGCAGCCACGGACAGCCGAACACCGGGGAGCTGTTTTTT. It is translated as CASSHGQPNTGELFF.

J is TRBJ1-2 and V is TRBV7-9; D gene unclear. The CDR3 covers 13 residues. Trimming took 1 base from V and 5 from J, leaving 8 bases between them. Germline V gene sequence: CDR1 SEHNR, CDR2 FQNEAQ (reference sequence). CDR3 nucleotides: TGTGCCAGCAGCTTAGAGCGGGGTTATGGCTACACCTTC. Its translation: CASSLERGYGYTF.

This chain uses TRBV7-2 with TRBJ2-7; 7 bases are shared with TRBD1. The length of the CDR3 is 14 residues. The germline gives CDR1 SGHTA, CDR2 FQGNSA. J gave up 1 base and V 5 bases, and 5 bases lay outside the gene matches. The CDR3 reads CASSPDRRSYEQYF. CDR3 in DNA: TGTGCCAGCAGCCCGGACAGGCGATCCTACGAGCAGTACTTC. The variable domain in full, with the rest retrieved from reference TRBV7-2 and TRBJ2-7, is GAGVSQSPSNKVTEKGKDVELRCDPISGHTALYWYRQSLGQGLEFLIYFQGNSAPDKSGLPSDRFSAERTGGSVSTLTIQRTQQEDSAVYLCASSPDRRSYEQYFGPGTRLTVT.

This rearrangement joins TRBV30 to TRBJ2-1, with 9 positions matching TRBD2. Looked up from germline, CDR1 is GTSNPN and CDR2 is SVGIG (reference sequence). This CDR3 has 18 residues. J lost 4 bases, V lost 2 bases, and 15 bases had no gene match. The CDR3 is CAWSLRGSGGGRYNEQFF. CDR3 DNA sequence: TGTGCCTGGAGTCTACGGGGTAGCGGGGGCGGAAGATACAATGAGCAGTTCTTC.

This clone was seen a handful of times. This rearrangement joins TRBV9 to TRBJ2-1; weak D call: TRBD2 (6 bases). The V gene lost 4 bases and the J gene lost 4 bases, with 21 bases spanning the gap. CDR3 length: 17 amino acids. Germline CDR1 SGDLS, CDR2 YYNGEE. The CDR3 protein is CASSPYGRDSPYNEQFF. CDR3 nucleotide sequence: TGTGCCAGCAGCCCCTACGGGCGGGATAGTCCTTACAATGAGCAGTTCTTC.

The chain joins TRBV11-2 to TRBJ2-7, with TRBD2 matching 11 bases. The CDR3 is 14 residues long. V shed 2 bases and J 12 bases; nucleotides not matched to a gene: 9. Germline-derived CDR1 and CDR2 are SGHAT and FQNNGV. The CDR3 DNA follows: TGTGCCAGCAGCTTACGGCCTAGCGGGAGGTACCGGTACTTC. It yields the protein CASSLRPSGRYRYF.

This chain uses TRBV30 with TRBJ2-6; 7 bases match TRBD1. The germline V gene encodes CDR1 GTSNPN and CDR2 SVGIG (reference sequence). Losses at the gene ends were 2 bases for V and 0 bases for J; bases not matched to a gene: 4. This CDR3 has 16 residues. CDR3 amino acids: CAWSLAGGSGANVLTF. The CDR3 coding sequence is TGTGCCTGGAGTTTGGCAGGGGGCTCTGGGGCCAACGTCCTGACTTTC. The full variable domain, with the rest looked up from reference TRBV30 and TRBJ2-6, is SQTIHQWPATLVQPVGSPLSLECTVEGTSNPNLYWYRQAAGRGLQLLFYSVGIGQISSEVPQNLSASRPQDRQFILSSKKLLLSDSGFYLCAWSLAGGSGANVLTFGAGSRLTVL.

The genes are TRBV7-8 and TRBJ2-1; tentatively, D is TRBD1 (5 bases). The germline CDR1 and CDR2 sequences are SGHVS and FQNEAQ. This CDR3 is 15 amino acids long. The V end lost 4 bases, the J end lost 5 bases, and 15 bases lay between the germline ends. The CDR3 DNA sequence: TGTGCCAGCAGCTACCCGGACACAAAGGACAATGAGCAGTTCTTC. It yields the protein CASSYPDTKDNEQFF.

V and J are TRBV27 and TRBJ2-3, with D uncertain. Germline CDR1 reads MNHEY; CDR2 reads SMNVEV (reference sequence). This CDR3 contains 12 residues. Trimming removed 3 bases at V and 5 bases at J, with 6 bases between. The CDR3 coding sequence is TGTGCCAGCAGTTTTTTTAGAGATACGCAGTATTTT. Amino acid sequence: CASSFFRDTQYF.

This clone was detected only a few times. The chain uses TRBV5-1 and TRBJ2-3; 9 bases align to TRBD1. V gave up 0 bases and J gave up 4 bases; unmatched junction bases: 3. Germline-derived CDR1 and CDR2 are SGHRS and YFSETQ. This CDR3 is built from 15 residues. The CDR3 is CASSLAGTGPDTQYF. The CDR3, as DNA: TGCGCCAGCAGCTTGGCCGGGACAGGGCCAGATACGCAGTATTTT.